The clone carrying this T cell receptor (beta chain) was found many times. Its target is not known. Germline V gene lookup returns CDR1 PRHDT and CDR2 FYEKMQ (reference sequence). This CDR3 has 13 amino acids. Losses at the gene ends were 8 bases for V and 4 bases for J; bases not matched to a gene: 2. The time point is: sample taken at primary tumor resection. The sample originates from a study of spatial heterogeneity in lung cancer. General study findings and limits: For expanded intratumoral alpha and beta TCRs, counts tracked tumor mutation counts.

TCRdb re-called the 5' RACE reads with MiXCR, one entry per CDR3 protein. Of about 7,500 distinct CDR3 sequences listed, 12% were seen once; the top ten hold roughly a fifth. The V and J genes are TRBV13 and TRBJ2-1; TRBD2 aligns across 10 bases. This material consisted of lung tumor tissue, taken at surgery. The TCR originated in a male donor with early-stage non-small cell lung cancer. As DNA, the CDR3 is TGTGCCAGCGGAGCGGGAGGGTACAATGAGCAGTTCTTC. It codes for CASGAGGYNEQFF. Filled out from reference TRBV13 and TRBJ2-1, the complete variable domain reads AAGVIQSPRHLIKEKRETATLKCYPIPRHDTVYWYQQGPGQDPQFLISFYEKMQSDKGSIPDRFSAQQFSDYHSELNMSSLELGDSALYFCASGAGGYNEQFFGPGTRLTVL.